This T cell receptor (beta chain) emerged from a study of blood T cells in healthy people across ages. Germline trimming cut 5 bases from V and 0 bases from J; bases unmatched to any gene: 3. Germline values: CDR1 MDHEN, CDR2 SYDVKM. The length of the CDR3 is 16 residues. The authors ran a second PCR of about 7 to 11 cycles using a sample-barcoded 5' primer and a J-beta primer mix. MiXCR was run by TCRdb on the 5' RACE reads, yielding one entry per CDR3 protein. The sample includes around 800,000 distinct CDR3 sequences, around 45% of them seen just once. Notes on the study in general: Long-lived donors carried more naive CD4+ cells and greater diversity than aged donors.

There were at least 5 micrograms of total RNA extracted from every sample. This clonotype was observed a handful of times. Its target is not known. The chain couples TRBV28 to TRBJ2-6, with 8 positions matching TRBD1. The sequence derives from a man aged 55 to 70 in good health. The sample taken for sequencing was blood. CDR3 nucleotide sequence: TGTGCCAGCAGTAGACAGGGGAGCTCTGGGGCCAACGTCCTGACTTTC. It translates to CASSRQGSSGANVLTF.